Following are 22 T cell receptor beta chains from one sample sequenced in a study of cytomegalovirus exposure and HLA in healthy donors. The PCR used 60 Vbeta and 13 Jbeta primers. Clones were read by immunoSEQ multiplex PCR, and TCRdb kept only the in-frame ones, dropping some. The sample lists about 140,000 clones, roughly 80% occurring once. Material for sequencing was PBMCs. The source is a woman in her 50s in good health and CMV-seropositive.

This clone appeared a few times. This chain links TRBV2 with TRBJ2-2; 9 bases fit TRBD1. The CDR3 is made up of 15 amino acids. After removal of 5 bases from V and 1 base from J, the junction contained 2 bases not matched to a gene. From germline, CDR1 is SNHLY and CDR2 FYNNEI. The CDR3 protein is CASSRTGVNTGELFF. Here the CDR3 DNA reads TGTGCCAGCAGTCGGACAGGGGTGAACACCGGGGAGCTGTTTTTT. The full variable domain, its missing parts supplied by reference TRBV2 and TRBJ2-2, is EPEVTQTPSHQVTQMGQEVILRCVPISNHLYFYWYRQILGQKVEFLVSFYNNEISEKSEIFDDQFSVERPDGSNFTLKIRSTKLEDSAMYFCASSRTGVNTGELFFGEGSRLTVL.

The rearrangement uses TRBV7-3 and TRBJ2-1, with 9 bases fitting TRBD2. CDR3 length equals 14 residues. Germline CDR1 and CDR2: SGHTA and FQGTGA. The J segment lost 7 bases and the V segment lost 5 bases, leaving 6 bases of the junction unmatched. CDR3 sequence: CASSEPSGVNEQFF. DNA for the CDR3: TGTGCCAGCAGCGAGCCTAGCGGGGTAAATGAGCAGTTCTTC. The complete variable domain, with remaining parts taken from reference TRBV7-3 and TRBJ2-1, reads GAGVSQTPSNKVTEKGKYVELRCDPISGHTALYWYRQSLGQGPEFLIYFQGTGAADDSGLPNDRFFAVRPEGSVSTLKIQRTERGDSAVYLCASSEPSGVNEQFFGPGTRLTVL.

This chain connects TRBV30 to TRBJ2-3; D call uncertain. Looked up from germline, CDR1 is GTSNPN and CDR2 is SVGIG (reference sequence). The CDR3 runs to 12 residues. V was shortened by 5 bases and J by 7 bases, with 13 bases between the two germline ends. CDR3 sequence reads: CAWGRLSHTQYF. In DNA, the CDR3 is TGTGCCTGGGGAAGACTGTCTCATACGCAGTATTTT.

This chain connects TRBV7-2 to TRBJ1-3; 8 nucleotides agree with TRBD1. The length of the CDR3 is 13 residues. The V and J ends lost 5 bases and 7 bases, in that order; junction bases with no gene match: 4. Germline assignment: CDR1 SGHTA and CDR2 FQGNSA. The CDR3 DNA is TGTGCCAGCAGCGTGACAGGGGACAACACCATATATTTT. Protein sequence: CASSVTGDNTIYF.

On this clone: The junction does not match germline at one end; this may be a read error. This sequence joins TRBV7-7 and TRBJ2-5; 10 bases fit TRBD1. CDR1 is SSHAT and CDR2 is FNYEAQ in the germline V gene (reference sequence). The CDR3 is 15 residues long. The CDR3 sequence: CASSLGDRGQETQYF. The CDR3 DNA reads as TGTGCTAGCAGCTTAGGGGACAGGGGACAAGAGACCCAGTACTTC.

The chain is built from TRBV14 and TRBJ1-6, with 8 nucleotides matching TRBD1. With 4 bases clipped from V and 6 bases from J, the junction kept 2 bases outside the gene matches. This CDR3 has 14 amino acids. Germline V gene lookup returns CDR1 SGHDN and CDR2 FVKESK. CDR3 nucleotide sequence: TGTGCCAGCAGCCCAACAGGGGGTAATTCACCCCTCCACTTT. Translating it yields CASSPTGGNSPLHF.

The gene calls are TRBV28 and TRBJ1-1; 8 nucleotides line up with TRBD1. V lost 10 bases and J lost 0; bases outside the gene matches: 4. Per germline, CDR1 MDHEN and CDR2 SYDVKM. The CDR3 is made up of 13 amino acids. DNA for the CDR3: TGTGCCATCGCAGGGGGCATGAACACTGAAGCTTTCTTT. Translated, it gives CAIAGGMNTEAFF.

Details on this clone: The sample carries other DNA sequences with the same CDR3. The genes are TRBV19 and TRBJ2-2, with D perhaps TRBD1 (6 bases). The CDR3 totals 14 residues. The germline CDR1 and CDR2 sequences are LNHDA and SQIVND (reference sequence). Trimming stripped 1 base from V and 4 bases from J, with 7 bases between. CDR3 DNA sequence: TGTGCCAGTAGTATAGGAGGGGGCACCGGGGAGCTGTTTTTT. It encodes CASSIGGGTGELFF. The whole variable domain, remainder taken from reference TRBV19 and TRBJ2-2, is DGGITQSPKYLFRKEGQNVTLSCEQNLNHDAMYWYRQDPGQGLRLIYYSQIVNDFQKGDIAEGYSVSREKKESFPLTVTSAQKNPTAFYLCASSIGGGTGELFFGEGSRLTVL.

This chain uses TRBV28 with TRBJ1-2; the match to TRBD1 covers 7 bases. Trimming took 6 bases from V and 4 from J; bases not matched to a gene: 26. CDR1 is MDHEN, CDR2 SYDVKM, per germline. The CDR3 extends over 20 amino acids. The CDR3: CASRHVELTWDSPFFYGYTF. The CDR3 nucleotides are TGTGCCAGCAGGCATGTAGAGTTAACTTGGGACAGCCCTTTTTTCTATGGCTACACCTTC.

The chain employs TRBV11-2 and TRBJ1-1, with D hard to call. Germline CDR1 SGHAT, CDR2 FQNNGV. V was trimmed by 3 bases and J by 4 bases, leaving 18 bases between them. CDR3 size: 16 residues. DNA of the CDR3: TGTGCCAGCAGCTTCAGGCGCGTAGGCGAGAGCACTGAAGCTTTCTTT. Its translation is CASSFRRVGESTEAFF.

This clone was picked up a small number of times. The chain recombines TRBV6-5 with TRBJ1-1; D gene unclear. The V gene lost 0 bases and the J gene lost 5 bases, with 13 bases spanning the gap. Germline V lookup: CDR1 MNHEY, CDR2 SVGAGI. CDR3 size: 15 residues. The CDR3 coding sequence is TGTGCCAGCAGTTACTCGACTGGGAGTGTGACTGAAGCTTTCTTT. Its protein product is CASSYSTGSVTEAFF.

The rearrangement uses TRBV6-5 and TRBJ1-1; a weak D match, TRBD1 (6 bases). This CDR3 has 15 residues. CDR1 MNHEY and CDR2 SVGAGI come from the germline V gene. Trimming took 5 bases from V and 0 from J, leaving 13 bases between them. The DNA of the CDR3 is TGTGCCAGCAGTGTCGACAGGTTCATGAACACTGAAGCTTTCTTT. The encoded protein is CASSVDRFMNTEAFF.

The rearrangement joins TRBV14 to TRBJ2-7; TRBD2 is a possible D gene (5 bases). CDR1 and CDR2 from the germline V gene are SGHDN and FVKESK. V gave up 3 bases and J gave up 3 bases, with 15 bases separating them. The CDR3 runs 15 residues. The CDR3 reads CASSQQGLADYEQYF. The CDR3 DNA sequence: TGTGCCAGCAGCCAGCAAGGCCTAGCCGACTACGAGCAGTACTTC.

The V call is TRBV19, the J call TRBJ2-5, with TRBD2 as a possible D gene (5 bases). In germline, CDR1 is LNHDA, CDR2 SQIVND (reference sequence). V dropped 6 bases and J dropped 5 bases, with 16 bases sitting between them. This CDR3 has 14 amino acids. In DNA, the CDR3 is TGTGCCAGTAGGGCGAGAGGAGGCGGGGAGACCCAGTACTTC. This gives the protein CASRARGGGETQYF.

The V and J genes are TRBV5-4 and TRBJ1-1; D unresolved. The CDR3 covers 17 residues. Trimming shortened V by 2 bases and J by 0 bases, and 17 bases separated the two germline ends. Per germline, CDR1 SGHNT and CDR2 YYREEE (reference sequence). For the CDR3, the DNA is TGTGCCAGCAGCTTAGGCGGAGGGTTATTACTGAACACTGAAGCTTTCTTT. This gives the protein CASSLGGGLLLNTEAFF.

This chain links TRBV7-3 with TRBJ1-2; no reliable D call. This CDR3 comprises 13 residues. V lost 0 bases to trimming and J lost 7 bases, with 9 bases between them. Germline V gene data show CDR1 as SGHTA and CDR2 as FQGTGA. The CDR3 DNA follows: TGTGCCAGCAGCTTAACAGAGGAGGCTGGCTACACCTTC. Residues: CASSLTEEAGYTF.

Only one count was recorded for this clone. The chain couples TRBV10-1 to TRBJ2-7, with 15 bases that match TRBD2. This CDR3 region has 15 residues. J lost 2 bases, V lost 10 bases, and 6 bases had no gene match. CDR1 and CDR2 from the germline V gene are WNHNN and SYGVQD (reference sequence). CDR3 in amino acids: CATPGLAGGTYEQYF. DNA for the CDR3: TGCGCCACCCCGGGACTAGCGGGGGGAACCTACGAGCAGTACTTC.

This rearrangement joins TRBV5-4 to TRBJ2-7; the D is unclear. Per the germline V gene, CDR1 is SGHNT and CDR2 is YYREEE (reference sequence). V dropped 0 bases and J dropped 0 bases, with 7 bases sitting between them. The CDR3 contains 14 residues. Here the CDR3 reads CASSLGPSSYEQYF. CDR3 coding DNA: TGTGCCAGCAGCTTGGGCCCTAGCTCCTACGAGCAGTACTTC.

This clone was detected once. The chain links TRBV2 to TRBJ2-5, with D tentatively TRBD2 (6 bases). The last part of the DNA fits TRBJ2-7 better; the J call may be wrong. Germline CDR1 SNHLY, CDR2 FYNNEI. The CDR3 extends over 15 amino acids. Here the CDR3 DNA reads TGTGCCAGCAGTGTGGGACCTGGGAGGTCAACCGAGCAGTACTTC. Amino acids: CASSVGPGRSTEQYF.

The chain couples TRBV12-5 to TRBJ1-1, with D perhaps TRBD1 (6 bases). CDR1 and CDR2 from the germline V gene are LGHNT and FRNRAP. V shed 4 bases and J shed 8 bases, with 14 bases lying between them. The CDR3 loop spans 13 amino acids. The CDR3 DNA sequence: TGTGCTAGTGGTTCAACTCCAGGGGTGGAAGCTTTCTTT. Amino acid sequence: CASGSTPGVEAFF.

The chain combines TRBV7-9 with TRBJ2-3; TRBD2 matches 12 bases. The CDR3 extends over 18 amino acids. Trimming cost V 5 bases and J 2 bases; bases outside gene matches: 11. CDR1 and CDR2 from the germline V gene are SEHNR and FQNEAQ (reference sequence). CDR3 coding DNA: TGTGCCAGCAGCCCCTGGACTAGCGGGACCCTCATCACAGATACGCAGTATTTT. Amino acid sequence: CASSPWTSGTLITDTQYF.

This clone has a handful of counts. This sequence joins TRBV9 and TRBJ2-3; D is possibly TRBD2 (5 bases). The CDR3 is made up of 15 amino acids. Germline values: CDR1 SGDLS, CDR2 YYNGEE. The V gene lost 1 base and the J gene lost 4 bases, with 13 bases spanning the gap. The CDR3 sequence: CASSVRGVFPDTQYF. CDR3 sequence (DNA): TGTGCCAGCAGCGTACGGGGAGTTTTCCCAGATACGCAGTATTTT.